This entry lists 4 T cell receptor beta chains sequenced from one sample in a study of T cell responses to AZD1222 COVID-19 vaccine. Data came from immunoSEQ multiplex PCR; TCRdb stores just in-frame clones and leaves some out. The data contain 95,000 to 150,000 clones, 70% to 90% of them singletons. The source was peripheral blood, collected on day 0 of AZD1222 vaccination. These receptor sequences come from an adult in good health.

The table lists this clone with a few counts. The chain links TRBV18 to TRBJ2-7, with D perhaps matching TRBD1 (5 bases). Germline values: CDR1 KGHSH, CDR2 LQKENI. V was shortened by 6 bases and J by 0 bases, with 12 bases between the two germline ends. The CDR3 has 14 residues. CDR3: CASSETVSSYEQYF. CDR3 sequence (DNA): TGTGCCAGCTCGGAGACAGTTTCCTCCTACGAGCAGTACTTC. Full variable domain (remainder filled in from reference TRBV18 and TRBJ2-7): NAGVMQNPRHLVRRRGQEARLRCSPMKGHSHVYWYRQLPEEGLKFMVYLQKENIIDESGMPKERFSAEFPKEGPSILRIQQVVRGDSAAYFCASSETVSSYEQYFGPGTRLTVT.

This clone was seen only once. V and J are TRBV6-1 and TRBJ1-4; D is uncertain. The V and J ends lost 6 bases and 3 bases respectively, with 5 bases between them. CDR1 and CDR2 (germline): MNHNS, SASEGT. The CDR3 is made up of 12 amino acids. The CDR3, as DNA: TGTGCCAGCAGCAGATCTAATGAAAAACTGTTTTTT. It is translated as CASSRSNEKLFF.

The chain links TRBV5-4 to TRBJ2-5; D gene unclear. Germline CDR1 SGHNT, CDR2 YYREEE (reference sequence). CDR3 length: 12 residues. Trimming stripped 0 bases from V and 4 bases from J, with 4 bases between. CDR3: CASSLVGETQYF. The CDR3 nucleotides are TGTGCCAGCAGCTTGGTCGGAGAGACCCAGTACTTC. Supplemented by reference TRBV5-4 and TRBJ2-5, the full variable domain reads ETGVTQSPTHLIKTRGQQVTLRCSSQSGHNTVSWYQQALGQGPQFIFQYYREEENGRGNFPPRFSGLQFPNYSSELNVNALELDDSALYLCASSLVGETQYFGPGTRLLVL.

The chain recombines TRBV29-1 with TRBJ1-4; D remains unclear. Germline CDR1 reads SQVTM; CDR2 reads ANQGSEA. This CDR3 spans 14 amino acids. The V and J ends lost 0 bases and 8 bases respectively, with 13 bases between them. The CDR3 is CSVEDPGLEEKLFF. The CDR3 DNA sequence: TGCAGCGTTGAAGACCCGGGTCTCGAGGAAAAACTGTTTTTT. Complete variable domain (other parts from reference TRBV29-1 and TRBJ1-4): SAVISQKPSRDICQRGTSLTIQCQVDSQVTMMFWYRQQPGQSLTLIATANQGSEATYESGFVIDKFPISRPNLTFSTLTVSNMSPEDSSIYLCSVEDPGLEEKLFFGSGTQLSVL.